The clone carrying this TCR beta chain has just a few counts. Method: immunoSEQ multiplex PCR; TCRdb's copy keeps in-frame clones and lacks some. The data contain tens of thousands of clones, approximately 84% of them singletons. The record originates from a study of blood T cell repertoires in COVID-19. About the research overall: The United States, Italy and Spain provided the acute and convalescent COVID-19 samples.

V was clipped by 6 bases and J by 6 bases; unmatched bases: 8. Per the germline V gene, CDR1 is SNHLY and CDR2 is FYNNEI. This CDR3 is 14 amino acids long. The TCR comes from a man aged 55 to 70 with acute or convalescent COVID-19. Sequenced sample: peripheral blood. V is TRBV2 and J is TRBJ1-2; 9 nucleotides match TRBD1. The CDR3 is CASSAGTGFHGYTF. The CDR3 DNA reads TGTGCCAGCAGCGCCGGGACAGGGTTTCATGGCTACACCTTC.